The 18 T cell receptor beta chains in this list originate from one sample, sequenced in a study of shared clonotypes between healthy human individuals. Clones were sequenced by immunoSEQ multiplex PCR, and TCRdb holds only the in-frame ones, with some missing. Of approximately 460,000 clones detected, roughly four fifths appear once; the ten largest clones hold 12%. The material sequenced was PBMCs. The origin of the receptors is a middle-aged woman in good health. Some clones in this sample may be carry-over from other donors' samples.

This clone is a singleton in its sample. The chain carries TRBV11-2 and TRBJ2-5, with 8 positions matching TRBD1. The V and J ends lost 4 bases and 4 bases, in that order; junction bases with no gene match: 8. This CDR3 has 15 residues. The germline V gene encodes CDR1 SGHAT and CDR2 FQNNGV. This chain's CDR3 is CASSSTGGQGETQYF. For the CDR3, the DNA is TGTGCCAGCAGCTCAACAGGCGGACAGGGAGAGACCCAGTACTTC.

About this clone itself: A read error may account for a junction end that differs from germline. This rearrangement joins TRBV10-2 to TRBJ2-5; 7 nucleotides align to TRBD1. CDR1 and CDR2 from the germline V gene are WSHSY and SAAADI. This CDR3 contains 12 residues. CDR3 protein: CASSGFSGQSHF. CDR3 in DNA: TGCGCCAGCAGTGGTTTCTCGGGACAGTCCCACTTC.

The CDR3 sequence: CASGLVRGSTQYF. DNA of the CDR3: TGTGCTAGTGGTTTGGTAAGGGGGTCTACGCAGTATTTT. The V gene is TRBV12-5, the J gene TRBJ2-3; perhaps TRBD1 as D (6 bases). Trimming cost V 0 bases and J 8 bases, with 9 bases left between them. The CDR3 covers 13 residues. Germline CDR1 LGHNT, CDR2 FRNRAP.

This clone has ten or more counts. Other DNA sequences of this sample code for an identical CDR3. The rearrangement joins TRBV28 to TRBJ1-2; 9 nucleotides agree with TRBD1. CDR1 MDHEN and CDR2 SYDVKM come from the germline V gene. This CDR3 has 16 amino acids. The J segment lost 4 bases and the V segment lost 6 bases, leaving 12 bases of the junction unmatched. CDR3 nucleotides: TGTGCCAGCAGCCCAACGGGACAGGGACGGGGCTATGGCTACACCTTC. Translating gives CASSPTGQGRGYGYTF.

Details on this clone: Other DNA sequences from this sample encode an identical CDR3 as well. V is TRBV4-1 and J is TRBJ2-1, with D unresolved. Trimming removed 0 bases from V and 2 bases from J, with 11 bases in between. The CDR3 runs to 16 residues. Per germline, CDR1 MGHRA and CDR2 YSYEKL. This CDR3 is CASSQEGSSPYNEQFF. CDR3 bases: TGCGCCAGCAGCCAAGAAGGCAGTTCCCCCTACAATGAGCAGTTCTTC.

V and J are TRBV10-3 and TRBJ2-1, with 9 bases that match TRBD1. Per the germline V gene, CDR1 is ENHRY and CDR2 is SYGVKD. V trimming: 6 bases; J trimming: 8 bases; junction bases outside the gene matches: 14. The CDR3 is 16 residues long. The CDR3 DNA is TGTGCCATCAGCCCTCTTGAGGACAGGGGTGTCTATGAGCAGTTCTTC. Protein product: CAISPLEDRGVYEQFF.

This clone was counted once. The chain joins TRBV7-9 to TRBJ2-7; D could derive from TRBD1 or TRBD2 (5 bases each). CDR3 size: 13 residues. V gave up 1 base and J gave up 3 bases, with 7 bases separating them. CDR1 is SEHNR, CDR2 FQNEAQ, per germline (reference sequence). The CDR3 sequence: CASSLGGVYEQYF. The CDR3 bases are TGTGCCAGCAGCTTAGGAGGGGTCTACGAGCAGTACTTC. Supplemented by reference TRBV7-9 and TRBJ2-7, the full variable domain reads DTGVSQNPRHKITKRGQNVTFRCDPISEHNRLYWYRQTLGQGPEFLTYFQNEAQLEKSRLLSDRFSAERPKGSFSTLEIQRTEQGDSAMYLCASSLGGVYEQYFGPGTRLTVT.

As for this clone: A read error likely explains this, since a far larger clone differs by one base. The chain joins TRBV30 to TRBJ1-6; tentative D call: TRBD1 (5 bases). The CDR3 is 12 residues long. CDR1 GTSNPN and CDR2 SVGIG come from the germline V gene (reference sequence). In DNA, the CDR3 is TGTGACTGGAGTCCAGGGAATTCACCCCTCCACTTT. Translated, it gives CDWSPGNSPLHF.

This chain links TRBV2 with TRBJ2-7; 7 bases map to TRBD2. V shed 8 bases and J 4 bases; nucleotides not matched to a gene: 11. CDR1 is SNHLY and CDR2 is FYNNEI in the germline V gene. The CDR3 runs to 14 residues. CDR3 coding DNA: TGTGCCAGCCGGGGAGGGGCAAGTATTTACGAGCAGTACTTC. This gives the protein CASRGGASIYEQYF.

Comment on this clone: Distinct nucleotide sequences in the sample also encode this CDR3. V usage is TRBV27 and J usage is TRBJ2-7; the D call may be TRBD1 or TRBD2 (5 bases each). The CDR3 is 14 amino acids. From germline, CDR1 is MNHEY and CDR2 SMNVEV (reference sequence). V gave up 4 bases and J gave up 0 bases, with 10 bases separating them. This chain's CDR3 is CASSSGRASYEQYF. The CDR3 DNA follows: TGTGCCAGCAGTTCGGGACGGGCCTCCTACGAGCAGTACTTC.

The chain links TRBV28 to TRBJ2-1; 7 bases map to TRBD2. Germline CDR1 MDHEN, CDR2 SYDVKM. V shed 7 bases and J 7 bases; nucleotides not matched to a gene: 13. The CDR3 extends over 15 amino acids. CDR3 bases: TGTGCCAGCAAAACCCCGCTCGGGGGAGGGAATGAGCAGTTCTTC. Its translation: CASKTPLGGGNEQFF.

The rearrangement uses TRBV7-2 and TRBJ2-5, with 8 bases matching TRBD2. With 2 bases clipped from V and 1 base from J, the junction kept 12 bases outside the gene matches. Germline V gives CDR1 SGHTA, CDR2 FQGNSA. The CDR3 has 18 residues. This CDR3 is CASSLSSGAGGRQETQYF. Here the CDR3 DNA reads TGTGCCAGCAGCTTATCGTCTGGGGCGGGAGGCCGCCAAGAGACCCAGTACTTC.

The rearrangement links TRBV27 to TRBJ2-1, with 9 bases aligning to TRBD2. There are 17 residues in the CDR3. Germline assignment: CDR1 MNHEY and CDR2 SMNVEV (reference sequence). J gave up 7 bases and V 8 bases, and 18 bases lay outside the gene matches. The DNA of the CDR3 is TGTGCCAGCGGGGGCCGGCCGGGGCTAGCGGGACGTAATGAGCAGTTCTTC. Translation gives CASGGRPGLAGRNEQFF.

The chain couples TRBV5-6 to TRBJ2-7; 11 bases align to TRBD1. The V gene's germline CDR1 is SGHDT and CDR2 YYEEEE. Losses at the gene ends were 4 bases for V and 1 base for J; bases not matched to a gene: 4. The CDR3 runs to 15 residues. CDR3 protein: CASSRTGGPSYEQYF. The CDR3 coding sequence is TGTGCCAGCAGCCGGACAGGGGGCCCTTCCTACGAGCAGTACTTC.

This clone was found a few times. The chain has TRBV14 and TRBJ2-7, with TRBD2 identical over 13 bases. Germline trimming cut 4 bases from V and 1 base from J; bases unmatched to any gene: 1. This CDR3 has 15 amino acids. The V gene's germline CDR1 is SGHDN and CDR2 FVKESK. In DNA, the CDR3 is TGTGCCAGCAGCCCGGGACTAGCGGGATCCTACGAGCAGTACTTC. It translates to CASSPGLAGSYEQYF.

This clone was seen only once. The V gene is TRBV5-1, the J gene TRBJ2-1; the D gene is possibly TRBD2 (6 bases). Germline-derived CDR1 and CDR2 are SGHRS and YFSETQ. This CDR3 contains 14 residues. V was cut by 4 bases and J by 3 bases, with 11 bases left in between. CDR3 DNA: TGCGCCAGCAGCCCGGGACTTAACTACAATGAGCAGTTCTTC. This gives the protein CASSPGLNYNEQFF.

In the case of this clone: A single base is all that separates this from a far larger clone, so a read error is likely. V is TRBV5-4 and J is TRBJ2-1; D is possibly TRBD1 or TRBD2 (7 bases each). This CDR3 region has 13 residues. Germline V gene data show CDR1 as SGHNT and CDR2 as YYREEE (reference sequence). CDR3 nucleotides: TGTGCCGGCAGCCTGAGCGGGACAGCTGAGCAGTTCTTC. Translation gives CAGSLSGTAEQFF.

This rearrangement joins TRBV5-5 to TRBJ2-7; TRBD2 matches at 9 bases. CDR1 is SGHKS and CDR2 is YYEKEE in the germline V gene (reference sequence). V lost 4 bases, J lost 1 base, and 6 bases stayed unmatched. There are 15 residues in the CDR3. The CDR3 nucleotides are TGTGCCAGCAGCCAGACTAGCGGACAATCCTACGAGCAGTACTTC. Its translation: CASSQTSGQSYEQYF.